This T cell receptor (beta chain) was captured by sequencing in a study of shared clonotypes between healthy human individuals. CD45RO-negative cells were positively selected for CCR7, leaving out terminally differentiated effector memory CD45RA+ cells. This CDR3 has 15 amino acids. V was pared by 5 bases and J by 4 bases, with 14 bases between. Germline V gene data show CDR1 as MDHEN and CDR2 as SYDVKM. Per the original methods: ImmunoSEQ sequences covered only the junction and lacked quality scores; filtering therefore differed. TCRdb's table, derived via immunoSEQ multiplex PCR, lists solely in-frame clones and lacks some. V, J and clone size are taken as reported in that table, and D and trimming were inferred from the DNA itself. The sample gives a few hundred thousand clones, around 95% of which show up once; approximately 0.1% is in the top ten.

V usage is TRBV28 and J usage is TRBJ2-2; a weak D match, TRBD1 (5 bases). Sequencing was performed on naive CD8+ T cells sorted from blood. This receptor was obtained from a woman in her 30s in good health. The DNA for the CDR3 is TGTGCCAGCAGTCTATCCAGGGTTCTCACCGGGGAGCTGTTTTTT. Amino acid sequence: CASSLSRVLTGELFF.